This TCR beta chain was sequenced in a study of CD8 T cells in Susac syndrome. On the study more broadly: Active disease was present in 5 or 6 of the sequenced Susac syndrome patients, whereas fewer than ten of them were in remission. Blood was drawn from Susac syndrome patients while they were therapy-naive, on corticosteroids, or on intravenous immunoglobulin alone.

The authors reverse transcribed roughly 0.5 to 1 ug RNA with random hexamers. The CDR3 of TCR beta was amplified by immunoSEQ multiplex PCR across 54 Vbeta and 13 Jbeta. TCRdb processed the immunoSEQ multiplex PCR reads anew with MiXCR; each CDR3 protein has one entry. The table shows 55,000 to 80,000 distinct CDR3 sequences, with roughly 93% occurring only once. From germline, CDR1 is SGHAT and CDR2 FQNNGV. V was shortened by 2 bases and J by 0 bases, with 7 bases between the two germline ends. This CDR3 spans 14 amino acids. From blood CD8+ and CD4+ T cells, the TCR beta chain was sequenced. The receptor was isolated from a human donor with Susac syndrome. Sequencing was performed on CD4+ T cells from PBMCs. The V call is TRBV11-2, the J call TRBJ1-1; D is uncertain. The CDR3 DNA sequence: TGTGCCAGCAGCTTATTCGCGATGAACACTGAAGCTTTCTTT. This gives the protein CASSLFAMNTEAFF.